This T cell receptor (beta chain) was sequenced for a study of monozygotic twins with inflammatory bowel disease. Study observations and caveats: Patients with IBD had less TCRbeta diversity (inverse Simpson) than their healthy co-twins. Support for a single strong signal or clonotype associated with IBD was absent.

Germline-derived CDR1 and CDR2 are GTSNPN and SVGIG (reference sequence). The CDR3 sequence is 19 residues long. TCRdb processed the 5' RACE reads again and assigns one entry to each CDR3 protein, with no DNA. Reported are roughly 150,000 distinct CDR3 sequences; the ten largest clones contain over 2.5%. For this clonotype: The antigen remains unidentified.

The chain combines TRBV30 with TRBJ2-5; the D call from TCRdb, TRBD2, cannot be confirmed without DNA. The source of this sequence is a human donor with ulcerative colitis or Crohn's disease, or a healthy co-twin of an affected twin (not recorded which). Sequencing input: blood. The CDR3 protein is CAWSVRPGASVFPQETQYF.